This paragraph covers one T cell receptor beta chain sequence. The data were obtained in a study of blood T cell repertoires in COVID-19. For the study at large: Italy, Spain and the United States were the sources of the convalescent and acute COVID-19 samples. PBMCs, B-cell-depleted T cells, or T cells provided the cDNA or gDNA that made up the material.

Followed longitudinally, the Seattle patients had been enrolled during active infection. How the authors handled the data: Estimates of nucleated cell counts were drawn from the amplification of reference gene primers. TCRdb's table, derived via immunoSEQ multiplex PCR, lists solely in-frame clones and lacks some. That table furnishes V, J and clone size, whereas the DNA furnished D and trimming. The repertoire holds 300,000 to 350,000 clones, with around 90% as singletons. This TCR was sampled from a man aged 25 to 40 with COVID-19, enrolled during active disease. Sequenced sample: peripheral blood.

The CDR3 is CASSIEGYEQYF. The CDR3 DNA follows: TGTGCCAGCAGCATCGAGGGCTACGAGCAGTACTTC. The chain joins TRBV28 to TRBJ2-7, with D tentatively TRBD2 (5 bases). Looked up from germline, CDR1 is MDHEN and CDR2 is SYDVKM. There are 12 residues in the CDR3. V dropped 6 bases and J dropped 3 bases, with 9 bases sitting between them.